This TCR beta chain emerged from a study of control samples from healthy donors and cancer patients. Here immunoSEQ multiplex PCR was the method, and the copy in TCRdb shows in-frame clones only, minus some. The table lists about 190,000 clones. Sequencing was done on a sample of blood. The source of this sequence is a woman aged 25 to 45 in good health.

The CDR3 region has the DNA TGTGCCAGCAGTTTAGACCTTACCCTACGGTTTTTT. This sequence encodes CASSLDLTLRFF. The chain combines TRBV12-3 or TRBV12-4 with TRBJ1-4; D not resolved. The CDR3 spans 12 residues. V lost 1 base and J 16 bases, leaving 13 bases between the germline ends.